This is a list of T cell receptor beta chains from one sample in a study of identical twins. TCRdb redid the calling of the 5' RACE reads with MiXCR, one entry per CDR3 protein. Of fewer than 900,000 distinct CDR3 sequences in the sample, 15% to 20% were seen once. The same specimen was also included in a second study, on T cells expressing NK-cell markers.

Sequences were obtained from PBMCs. All receptors come from a woman aged 18-29 years in good health. Both conserved end residues are part of each CDR3. The D gene is left open where the match is weak. Some rows have no size entry. The others give once, few or many, or a class for an expanded clone.

j_gene: TRBJ2-7; len: 10; d_gene: .; v_gene: TRBV12-3/TRBV12-4; abundance: many; CDR3nt: TGTGCCAGCAGTGGGGGCGAGCAGTACTTC; CDR3aa: CASSGGEQYF
j_gene: TRBJ2-7; len: 14; d_gene: TRBD1; v_gene: TRBV5-1; abundance: .; CDR3nt: TGCGCCAGCAGCCCCCATTCAGGGGGCAATGAGCAGTACTTC; CDR3aa: CASSPHSGGNEQYF
j_gene: TRBJ2-1; len: 14; d_gene: .; v_gene: TRBV20-1; abundance: many; CDR3nt: TGCAGTGCTAGAGATGCGTATAGCGACAAAAAGCAGTTCTTC; CDR3aa: CSARDAYSDKKQFF
j_gene: TRBJ2-1; len: 17; d_gene: TRBD2; v_gene: TRBV12-3/TRBV12-4; abundance: .; CDR3nt: TGTGCCAGCAGTTTGGCGGGACCGGGACTAGCGGGGATTAAGCAGTTCTTC; CDR3aa: CASSLAGPGLAGIKQFF
j_gene: TRBJ2-7; len: 15; d_gene: .; v_gene: TRBV5-5; abundance: few; CDR3nt: TGTGCCAGCAGTTGGGGACCGCTGTTTCCCTACGAGCAGTACTTC; CDR3aa: CASSWGPLFPYEQYF
j_gene: TRBJ2-7; len: 13; d_gene: .; v_gene: TRBV5-1; abundance: few; CDR3nt: TGCGCCAGCAGCCAGACGACCGCCTACGAGCAGTACTTC; CDR3aa: CASSQTTAYEQYF
j_gene: TRBJ2-1; len: 16; d_gene: TRBD2; v_gene: TRBV29-1; abundance: many; CDR3nt: TGCAGCGTTGACGGGGGGGTTTCCTGGGCCTACAATGAGCAGTTCTTC; CDR3aa: CSVDGGVSWAYNEQFF
j_gene: TRBJ2-4; len: 18; d_gene: TRBD2; v_gene: TRBV2; abundance: .; CDR3nt: TGTACCAGCAGTTTCATAGCGGGGGGCCTTTTAGCCAAAAACATTCAGTACTTC; CDR3aa: CTSSFIAGGLLAKNIQYF
j_gene: TRBJ1-5; len: 12; d_gene: .; v_gene: TRBV7-8; abundance: few; CDR3nt: TGTGCCAGCAGCGTACAGGGTGAACCCCAGCATTTT; CDR3aa: CASSVQGEPQHF
j_gene: TRBJ2-5; len: 13; d_gene: TRBD2; v_gene: TRBV7-2; abundance: .; CDR3nt: TGTGCCAGCAGCTTAGGACTAGCGGAGGGGCAGTACTTC; CDR3aa: CASSLGLAEGQYF
j_gene: TRBJ2-1; len: 14; d_gene: .; v_gene: TRBV30; abundance: few; CDR3nt: TGTGCCTGGAGTGTACTAAGCCCCTCCCGCGAGCAGTTCTTC; CDR3aa: CAWSVLSPSREQFF
j_gene: TRBJ2-2; len: 15; d_gene: .; v_gene: TRBV20-1; abundance: .; CDR3nt: TGCAGTGCTAGCGACGCGCTAGAGGACACCGGGGAGCTGTTTTTT; CDR3aa: CSASDALEDTGELFF
j_gene: TRBJ2-1; len: 15; d_gene: TRBD2; v_gene: TRBV10-3; abundance: .; CDR3nt: TGTGCCATCCGGACTAGCGTAGAGTTCAGGGATGAGCAGTTCTTC; CDR3aa: CAIRTSVEFRDEQFF
j_gene: TRBJ2-6; len: 13; d_gene: TRBD1; v_gene: TRBV27; abundance: .; CDR3nt: TGTGCCGCCAGGGGGCCTGGGGCCAACGTCCTGACTTTC; CDR3aa: CAARGPGANVLTF
j_gene: TRBJ1-5; len: 15; d_gene: .; v_gene: TRBV7-9; abundance: few; CDR3nt: TGTGCCAGCAGCAGAGGGACAACTAGCAATCAGCCCCAGCATTTT; CDR3aa: CASSRGTTSNQPQHF
j_gene: TRBJ2-2; len: 18; d_gene: TRBD2; v_gene: TRBV25-1; abundance: .; CDR3nt: TGTGCCAGCAGTGAGACTAGCGGGGGGGCCTGGTACACCGGGGAGCTGTTTTTT; CDR3aa: CASSETSGGAWYTGELFF
j_gene: TRBJ2-5; len: 15; d_gene: .; v_gene: TRBV5-1; abundance: many; CDR3nt: TGCGCCAGCAGCTTGTCGGGGGCGCGCCAAGAGACCCAGTACTTC; CDR3aa: CASSLSGARQETQYF